Presented here are 6 T cell receptor beta chains from one specimen sequenced in a study of cytomegalovirus exposure and HLA in healthy donors. Both 60 Vbeta primers and 13 Jbeta primers went into the PCR. Sequenced by immunoSEQ multiplex PCR; TCRdb stores in-frame clones only, minus some. The sample holds approximately 100,000 clones, 79% seen once. What was sequenced was PBMCs. Receptors were obtained from a woman in her thirties or forties in good health and CMV-seronegative.

This chain links TRBV19 with TRBJ1-2; tentative D call: TRBD1 (6 bases). Germline-derived CDR1 and CDR2 are LNHDA and SQIVND (reference sequence). The CDR3 has 15 amino acids. V lost 4 bases, J lost 3 bases, and 15 bases lay in between. The CDR3 region is CASSTYRDGDYGYTF. The CDR3 DNA follows: TGTGCCAGTAGTACTTACAGGGATGGGGACTATGGCTACACCTTC.

This clone was detected only a few times. CDR3 sequence: CASSLTGLGVAFF. For the CDR3, the DNA is TGTGCCAGCAGTCTGACAGGGTTAGGGGTAGCTTTCTTT. This sequence joins TRBV28 and TRBJ1-1, with 7 positions matching TRBD1. CDR3 size: 13 residues. Germline V CDR1 and CDR2: MDHEN, SYDVKM. The trim removed 5 bases at V and 10 bases at J, leaving 10 bases unmatched.

This chain joins TRBV7-2 and TRBJ1-5, with D uncertain. V was shortened by 1 base and J by 7 bases, with 14 bases between the two germline ends. Germline CDR1 SGHTA, CDR2 FQGNSA. The CDR3 has 15 amino acids. The CDR3 protein is CASSLVGFSVQPQHF. The DNA for the CDR3 is TGTGCCAGCAGCTTAGTCGGGTTTAGCGTGCAGCCCCAGCATTTT.

In DNA, the CDR3 is TGCAGCGCCCTCCGAGGTGATGGGGGGACGGGGAACACTGAAGCTTTCTTT. Residues: CSALRGDGGTGNTEAFF. This chain joins TRBV29-1 and TRBJ1-1; TRBD1 might be the D (5 bases). The CDR3 loop spans 17 amino acids. The germline gives CDR1 SQVTM, CDR2 ANQGSEA. V shed 7 bases and J shed 1 base, with 25 bases lying between them.

The chain links TRBV14 to TRBJ2-5; 11 positions agree with TRBD1. The CDR3 is made up of 17 amino acids. Germline lookup yields CDR1 SGHDN and CDR2 FVKESK. With V trimmed by 1 base and J by 5 bases, 9 bases remained unmatched. The CDR3 DNA is TGTGCCAGCAGCCAAGCGTCTGGTGGGGACAGGGGGGAGACCCAGTACTTC. Amino acid sequence: CASSQASGGDRGETQYF.

This chain connects TRBV27 to TRBJ2-3; 16 bases line up with TRBD2. CDR1 MNHEY and CDR2 SMNVEV come from the germline V gene (reference sequence). Trimming cost V 2 bases and J 5 bases; bases outside gene matches: 4. CDR3 length: 17 amino acids. CDR3 loop: CASSLPGLAGGGDTQYF. The CDR3 nucleotides are TGTGCCAGCAGTTTACCGGGACTAGCGGGGGGGGGAGATACGCAGTATTTT.